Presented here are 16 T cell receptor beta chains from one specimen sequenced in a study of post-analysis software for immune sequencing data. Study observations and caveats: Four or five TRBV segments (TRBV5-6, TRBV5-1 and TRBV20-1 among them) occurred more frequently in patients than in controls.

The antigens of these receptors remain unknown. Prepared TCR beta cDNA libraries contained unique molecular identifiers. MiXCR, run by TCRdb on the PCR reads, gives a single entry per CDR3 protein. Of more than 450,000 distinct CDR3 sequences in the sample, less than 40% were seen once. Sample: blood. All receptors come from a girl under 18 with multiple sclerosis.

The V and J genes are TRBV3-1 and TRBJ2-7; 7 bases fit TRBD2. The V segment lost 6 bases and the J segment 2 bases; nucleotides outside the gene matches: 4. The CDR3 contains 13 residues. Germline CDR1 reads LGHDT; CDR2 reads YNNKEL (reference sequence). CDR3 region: CASRMGGAYEQYF. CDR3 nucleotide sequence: TGTGCCAGCAGAATGGGGGGGGCCTACGAGCAGTACTTC.

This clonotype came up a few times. In nucleotides, the CDR3 is TGCAGCGTTGAGGCTCCCGAACAGACCCAGTACTTC. Amino acid sequence: CSVEAPEQTQYF. The J gene is TRBJ2-5, the V gene TRBV29-1, with D unclear. The V end lost 3 bases, the J end lost 6 bases, and 11 bases lay between the germline ends. This CDR3 is built from 12 residues. Germline V CDR1 and CDR2: SQVTM, ANQGSEA.

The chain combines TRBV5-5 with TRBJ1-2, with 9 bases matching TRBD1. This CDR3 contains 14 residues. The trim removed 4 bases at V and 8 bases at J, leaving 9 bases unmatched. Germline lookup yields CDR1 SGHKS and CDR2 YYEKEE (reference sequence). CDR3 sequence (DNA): TGTGCCAGCAGCCAAGGGACAGGGCTGCGAGGCTACACCTTC. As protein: CASSQGTGLRGYTF.

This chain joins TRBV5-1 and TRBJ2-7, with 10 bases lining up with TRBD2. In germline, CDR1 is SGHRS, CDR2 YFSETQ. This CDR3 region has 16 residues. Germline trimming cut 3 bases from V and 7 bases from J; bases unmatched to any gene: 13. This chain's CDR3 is CASSYTGTSAYNEQYF. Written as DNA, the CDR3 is TGCGCCAGCAGCTACACCGGGACTAGCGCCTACAATGAGCAGTACTTC.

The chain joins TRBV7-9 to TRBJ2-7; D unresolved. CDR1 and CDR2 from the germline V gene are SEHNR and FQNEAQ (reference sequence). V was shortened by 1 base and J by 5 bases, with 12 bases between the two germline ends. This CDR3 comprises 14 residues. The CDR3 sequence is CASSLVGSVDEQYF. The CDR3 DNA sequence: TGTGCCAGCAGCTTAGTAGGCTCCGTGGACGAGCAGTACTTC.

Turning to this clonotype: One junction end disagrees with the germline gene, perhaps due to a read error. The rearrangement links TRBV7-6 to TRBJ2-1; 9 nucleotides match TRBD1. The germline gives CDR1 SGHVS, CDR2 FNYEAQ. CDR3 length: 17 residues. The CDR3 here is CASNLGPGTGKYNEQFF. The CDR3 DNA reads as TGTGCCAGCAACTTAGGCCCCGGGACAGGGAAATACAATGAGCAGTTCTTC.

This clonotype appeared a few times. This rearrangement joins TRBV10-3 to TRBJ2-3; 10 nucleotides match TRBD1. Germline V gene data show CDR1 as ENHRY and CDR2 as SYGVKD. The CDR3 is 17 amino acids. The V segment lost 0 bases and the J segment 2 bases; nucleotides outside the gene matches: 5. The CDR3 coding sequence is TGTGCCATCAGTGAGTCGACAGGGGGCTCGGACACAGATACGCAGTATTTT. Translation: CAISESTGGSDTDTQYF.

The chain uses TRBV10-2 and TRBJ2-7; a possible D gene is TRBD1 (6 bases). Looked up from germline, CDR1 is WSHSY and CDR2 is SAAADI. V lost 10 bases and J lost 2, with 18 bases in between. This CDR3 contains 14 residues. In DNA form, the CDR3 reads TGCGCCACCAACCCGGGACACTCGGCCTACGAGCAGTACTTC. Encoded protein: CATNPGHSAYEQYF.

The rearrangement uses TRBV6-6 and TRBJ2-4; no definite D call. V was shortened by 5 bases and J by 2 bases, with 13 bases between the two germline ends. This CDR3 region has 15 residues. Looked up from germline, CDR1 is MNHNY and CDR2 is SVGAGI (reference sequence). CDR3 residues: CASSPRSASKNIQYF. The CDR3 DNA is TGTGCCAGCAGTCCCCGATCGGCATCCAAAAACATTCAGTACTTC.

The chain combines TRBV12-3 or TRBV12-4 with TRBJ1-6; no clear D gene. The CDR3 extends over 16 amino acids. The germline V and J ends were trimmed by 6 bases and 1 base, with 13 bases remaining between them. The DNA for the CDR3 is TGTGCCAGCAGATTCAGCCGAAGGTCCTATAATTCACCCCTCCACTTT. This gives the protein CASRFSRRSYNSPLHF.

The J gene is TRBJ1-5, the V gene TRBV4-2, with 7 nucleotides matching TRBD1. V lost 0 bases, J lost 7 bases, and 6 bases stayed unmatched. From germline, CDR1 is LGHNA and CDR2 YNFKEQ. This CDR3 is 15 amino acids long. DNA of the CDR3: TGTGCCAGCAGCCAAGATCCCAGGGGGATCCAGCCCCAGCATTTT. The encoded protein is CASSQDPRGIQPQHF.

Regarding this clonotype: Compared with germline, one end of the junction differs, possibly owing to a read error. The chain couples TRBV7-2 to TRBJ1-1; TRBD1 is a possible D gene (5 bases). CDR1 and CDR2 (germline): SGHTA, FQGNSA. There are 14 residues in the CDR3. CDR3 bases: TGTGCCAGCAGCTTGGGGCACTCGAACACTGTAGCTTTCTTT. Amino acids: CASSLGHSNTVAFF.

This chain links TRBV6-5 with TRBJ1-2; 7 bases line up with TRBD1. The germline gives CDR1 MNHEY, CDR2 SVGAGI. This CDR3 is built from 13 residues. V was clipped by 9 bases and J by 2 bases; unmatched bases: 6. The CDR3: CASADRLNYGYTF. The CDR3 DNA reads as TGTGCCAGTGCGGACAGGCTGAACTATGGCTACACCTTC.

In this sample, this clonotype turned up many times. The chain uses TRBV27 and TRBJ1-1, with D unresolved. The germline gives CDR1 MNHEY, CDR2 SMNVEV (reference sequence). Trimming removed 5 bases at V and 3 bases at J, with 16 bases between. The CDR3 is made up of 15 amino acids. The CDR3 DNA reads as TGTGCCAGCAGTCCTCGTCCGAGTACGCACACTGAAGCTTTCTTT. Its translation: CASSPRPSTHTEAFF.

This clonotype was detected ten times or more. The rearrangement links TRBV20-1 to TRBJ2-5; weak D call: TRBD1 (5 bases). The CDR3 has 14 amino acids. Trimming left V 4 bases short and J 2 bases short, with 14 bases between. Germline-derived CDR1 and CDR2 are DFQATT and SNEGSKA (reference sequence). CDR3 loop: CSATTSTAQETQYF. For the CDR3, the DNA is TGCAGTGCTACGACTTCGACAGCGCAAGAGACCCAGTACTTC.

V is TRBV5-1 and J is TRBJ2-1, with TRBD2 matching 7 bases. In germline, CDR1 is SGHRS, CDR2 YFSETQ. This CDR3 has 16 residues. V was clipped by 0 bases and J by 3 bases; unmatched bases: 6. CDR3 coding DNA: TGCGCCAGCAGCTTGGCCCCGGCGGGGGTCTACAATGAGCAGTTCTTC. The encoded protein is CASSLAPAGVYNEQFF. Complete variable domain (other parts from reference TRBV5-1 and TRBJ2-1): KAGVTQTPRYLIKTRGQQVTLSCSPISGHRSVSWYQQTPGQGLQFLFEYFSETQRNKGNFPGRFSGRQFSNSRSEMNVSTLELGDSALYLCASSLAPAGVYNEQFFGPGTRLTVL.